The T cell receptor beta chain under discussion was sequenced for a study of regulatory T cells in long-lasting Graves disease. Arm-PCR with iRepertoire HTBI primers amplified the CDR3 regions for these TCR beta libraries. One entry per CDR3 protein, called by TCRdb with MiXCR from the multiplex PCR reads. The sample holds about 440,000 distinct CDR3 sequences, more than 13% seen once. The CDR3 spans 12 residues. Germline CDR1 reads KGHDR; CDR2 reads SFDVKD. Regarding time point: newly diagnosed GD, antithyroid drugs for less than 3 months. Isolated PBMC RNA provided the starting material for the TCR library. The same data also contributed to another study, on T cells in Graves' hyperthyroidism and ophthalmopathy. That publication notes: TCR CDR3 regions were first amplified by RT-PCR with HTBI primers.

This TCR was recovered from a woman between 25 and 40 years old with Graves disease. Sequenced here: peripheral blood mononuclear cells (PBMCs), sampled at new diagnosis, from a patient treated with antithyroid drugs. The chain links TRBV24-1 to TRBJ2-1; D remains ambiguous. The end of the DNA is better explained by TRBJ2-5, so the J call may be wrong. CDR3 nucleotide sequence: TGTGCCACCAGTGATGGCAGAGAGACCCAGTACTTC. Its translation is CATSDGRETQYF.